This is a list of T cell receptor beta chains from one sample in a study of blood T cell repertoires in COVID-19. Some clones are missing from TCRdb's copy, which holds only in-frame ones; the method was immunoSEQ multiplex PCR. The sample carries some 340,000 clones, 90% to 95% recorded once. Material for sequencing was PBMCs or T cells enriched from blood (not recorded which). The receptors stem from a woman in her 30s who had been exposed to COVID-19. The CDR3 runs from the conserved cysteine through the conserved F or W. Fields, in order: clone size, D gene, V gene, CDR3 length, J gene, CDR3 protein, CDR3 DNA. The D gene is left open where the match is weak. The size of a clone is reported for some rows only, either as once, few or many, or as a class for expanded clones.

-,TRBD1,TRBV10-3,13,TRBJ1-5,CAISETGQGSQHF,TGTGCCATCAGTGAGACGGGACAGGGGTCCCAGCATTTT
-,-,TRBV5-5,15,TRBJ1-6,CASSLGQNYNSPLHF,TGTGCCAGCAGCTTGGGGCAAAACTATAATTCACCCCTCCACTTT
-,TRBD1,TRBV6-5,15,TRBJ2-7,CASNQGGQGFYEQYF,TGTGCCAGCAATCAGGGTGGACAGGGTTTCTACGAGCAGTACTTC
-,-,TRBV30,11,TRBJ1-2,CAWSAASSGTF,TGTGCCTGGAGTGCAGCCAGCTCAGGCACCTTC
-,-,TRBV5-6,12,TRBJ2-5,CASSPSQETQYF,TGTGCCAGCAGCCCGTCCCAAGAGACCCAGTACTTC
-,TRBD1,TRBV4-1,16,TRBJ1-2,CASSPLPGQGIYGYTF,TGCGCCAGCAGCCCCTTACCGGGACAGGGTATCTATGGCTACACCTTC
-,-,TRBV6-5,13,TRBJ1-2,CASSGQQSYGYTF,TGTGCCAGCAGCGGACAACAGAGCTATGGCTACACCTTC
once,-,TRBV21-1,12,TRBJ2-7,CASSTRSYEQYF,TGTGCCAGCAGCACGCGCTCCTACGAGCAGTACTTC
-,TRBD1,TRBV6-5,15,TRBJ2-1,CASSYRGQGYNEQFF,TGTGCCAGCAGTTACCGAGGACAGGGATACAATGAGCAGTTCTTC
-,-,TRBV19,15,TRBJ1-2,CASSNKGEGHYGYTF,TGTGCCAGTAGTAATAAAGGGGAGGGGCACTATGGCTACACCTTC
-,-,TRBV5-1,13,TRBJ1-1,CASTPGSNTEAFF,TGCGCCAGCACCCCGGGATCGAACACTGAAGCTTTCTTT
-,-,TRBV5-1,15,TRBJ2-7,CASSLVGQGLYEQYF,TGCGCCAGCAGCTTGGTAGGGCAGGGACTCTACGAGCAGTACTTC
-,-,TRBV3-1/TRBV3-2,13,TRBJ2-4,CATRGLGTNIQYF,TGTGCCACCCGGGGGTTAGGGACAAACATTCAGTACTTC
-,TRBD1,TRBV2,16,TRBJ1-1,CAIVLRDRGMNTEAFF,TGTGCCATCGTACTCCGGGACAGGGGGATGAACACTGAAGCTTTCTTT
-,-,TRBV2,15,TRBJ1-6,CASSEASSYNSPLHF,TGTGCCAGCAGTGAAGCTAGCTCCTATAATTCACCCCTCCACTTT
-,TRBD2,TRBV7-6,16,TRBJ2-1,CASSLRSGLAGDEQFF,TGTGCCAGCAGCTTACGCTCTGGACTAGCGGGGGATGAGCAGTTCTTC
-,-,TRBV9,15,TRBJ2-3,CASSFRGLGTDTQYF,TGTGCCAGCAGCTTCCGGGGATTAGGCACAGATACGCAGTATTTT
-,-,TRBV20-1,11,TRBJ2-5,CSALAKETQYF,TGCAGTGCCCTAGCGAAAGAGACCCAGTACTTC
few,TRBD1,TRBV5-1,14,TRBJ2-7,CARNGQGAAEEQYF,TGCGCCAGAAACGGACAGGGGGCTGCCGAGGAGCAGTACTTC
-,-,TRBV5-6,15,TRBJ1-6,CASSLGGGLGSPLHF,TGTGCCAGCAGCTTGGGAGGAGGGTTGGGGTCACCCCTCCACTTT
-,-,TRBV5-4,14,TRBJ1-2,CASRPGGNNYGYTF,TGTGCCAGCCGCCCCGGGGGGAATAACTATGGCTACACCTTC
-,TRBD2,TRBV11-2,16,TRBJ2-5,CASSLSSGGAKETQYF,TGTGCCAGCAGCCTCAGTAGCGGGGGGGCGAAAGAGACCCAGTACTTC
-,-,TRBV10-3,13,TRBJ2-7,CAIRTSDSYEQYF,TGTGCCATCAGAACATCTGATTCCTACGAGCAGTACTTC
-,-,TRBV7-3,13,TRBJ1-1,CASRATGYTEAFF,TGTGCCAGCAGAGCCACGGGGTACACTGAAGCTTTCTTT
-,-,TRBV9,14,TRBJ2-3,CASSVGGSTDTQYF,TGTGCCAGCAGCGTAGGAGGAAGCACAGATACGCAGTATTTT
-,TRBD1,TRBV4-1,15,TRBJ1-1,CASSHRTGEGTEAFF,TGCGCCAGCAGCCATCGGACAGGGGAGGGCACTGAAGCTTTCTTT
few,-,TRBV12-1,15,TRBJ1-6,CASSKSGTGCSPLHF,TGTGCCAGCAGCAAATCCGGGACAGGCTGTTCACCCCTCCACTTT
-,-,TRBV2,11,TRBJ1-2,CASSERGGYTF,TGTGCCAGCAGTGAAAGGGGTGGCTACACCTTC
-,TRBD2,TRBV18,16,TRBJ2-3,CASSPGTSGGTDTQYF,TGTGCCAGCTCACCCGGGACTAGCGGGGGTACAGATACGCAGTATTTT
-,-,TRBV2,13,TRBJ1-6,CASRRQNNSPLHF,TGTGCCAGCAGGCGGCAGAATAATTCACCCCTCCACTTT
-,-,TRBV5-8,16,TRBJ2-4,CASTRGDMGAKNIQYF,TGTGCCAGCACCAGGGGAGATATGGGGGCCAAAAACATTCAGTACTTC
few,-,TRBV7-9,14,TRBJ2-7,CASSTGTGLYEQYF,TGTGCCAGCAGCACAGGGACGGGACTATACGAGCAGTACTTC
-,-,TRBV3-1/TRBV3-2,15,TRBJ2-7,CASSQGRRITYEQYF,TGTGCCAGCAGCCAAGGGCGGCGGATAACCTACGAGCAGTACTTC
-,-,TRBV9,15,TRBJ2-7,CASSVGSGSGYEQYF,TGTGCCAGCAGCGTAGGGTCGGGGTCCGGTTACGAGCAGTACTTC
-,-,TRBV7-7,16,TRBJ1-2,CASSLYLSGKNYGYTF,TGTGCCAGCAGCTTATATCTGTCAGGGAAGAACTATGGCTACACCTTC
-,-,TRBV27,13,TRBJ2-7,CASAVEGAYEQYF,TGTGCCAGTGCCGTGGAGGGAGCCTACGAGCAGTACTTC
-,TRBD1,TRBV7-2,13,TRBJ1-2,CASSRDSLYGYTF,TGTGCCAGCAGCCGGGACAGCTTATATGGCTACACCTTC
-,TRBD1,TRBV18,16,TRBJ1-5,CASSPRDRLSNQPQHF,TGTGCCAGCTCACCGAGGGACAGACTGAGCAATCAGCCCCAGCATTTT
-,TRBD2,TRBV2,15,TRBJ2-3,CASTPLAESTDTQYF,TGTGCCAGCACCCCTCTAGCGGAGAGCACAGATACGCAGTATTTT
once,-,TRBV12-5,12,TRBJ1-1,CASGLPPSEAFF,TGTGCTAGTGGTCTACCCCCCTCAGAAGCTTTCTTT
few,-,TRBV7-9,12,TRBJ2-7,CASSPTSLEQYF,TGTGCCAGCAGCCCGACAAGCCTCGAGCAGTACTTC
-,-,TRBV27,18,TRBJ2-5,CASMKGPRTATMGETQYF,TGTGCCAGCATGAAGGGCCCTCGGACAGCTACAATGGGGGAGACCCAGTACTTC
-,-,TRBV11-2,16,TRBJ2-7,CASSPNPGAADYEQYF,TGTGCCAGCAGCCCTAACCCGGGAGCGGCGGACTACGAGCAGTACTTC
-,-,TRBV24-1,19,TRBJ1-6,CATSDLGDIRGSYNSPLHF,TGTGCCACCAGTGATTTGGGGGACATTCGTGGCTCCTATAATTCACCCCTCCACTTT
few,TRBD1,TRBV11-2,15,TRBJ2-1,CASSPDRGTWNEQFF,TGTGCCAGCAGCCCAGACAGGGGGACTTGGAATGAGCAGTTCTTC
once,-,TRBV4-1,16,TRBJ2-5,CASSPKIGGTGETQYF,TGCGCCAGCAGCCCAAAGATTGGAGGGACGGGGGAGACCCAGTACTTC
-,-,TRBV19,14,TRBJ2-5,CASSNLPYQETQYF,TGTGCCAGTAGCAACCTACCCTACCAAGAGACCCAGTACTTC
-,TRBD2,TRBV23-1,18,TRBJ2-7,CASSSPLDSSGGDYEQYF,TGCGCCAGCAGTTCCCCTCTTGACTCCAGCGGGGGGGATTACGAGCAGTACTTC
-,TRBD2,TRBV5-1,15,TRBJ2-5,CASSFSAGDQETQYF,TGCGCCAGCAGCTTTTCAGCGGGGGACCAAGAGACCCAGTACTTC
-,-,TRBV15,16,TRBJ2-3,CATSRGNFGSTDTQYF,TGTGCCACCAGCAGAGGGAATTTCGGGAGCACAGATACGCAGTATTTT